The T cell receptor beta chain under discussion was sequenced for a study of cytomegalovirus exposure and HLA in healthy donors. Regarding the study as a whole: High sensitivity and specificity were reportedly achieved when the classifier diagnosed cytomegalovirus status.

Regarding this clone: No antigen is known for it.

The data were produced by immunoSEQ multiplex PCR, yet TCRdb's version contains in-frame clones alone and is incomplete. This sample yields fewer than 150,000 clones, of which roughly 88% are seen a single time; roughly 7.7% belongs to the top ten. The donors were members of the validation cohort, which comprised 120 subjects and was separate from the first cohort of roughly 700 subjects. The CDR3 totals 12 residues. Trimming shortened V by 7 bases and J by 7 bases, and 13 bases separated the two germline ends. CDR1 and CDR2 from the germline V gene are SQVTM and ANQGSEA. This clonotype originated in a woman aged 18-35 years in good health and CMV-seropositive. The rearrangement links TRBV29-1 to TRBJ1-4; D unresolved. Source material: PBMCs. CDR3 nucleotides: TGCAGCGCGGGTACTAATGGTGAAAAACTGTTTTTT. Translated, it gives CSAGTNGEKLFF.